These 9 T cell receptor beta chains were sequenced from one sample in a study of blood T cell repertoires in COVID-19. Generated by immunoSEQ multiplex PCR, the TCRdb table keeps only in-frame clones and is missing some. Altogether about 59,000 clones are present, more than 60% being singletons, with the ten largest covering around 14%. The sequenced sample consisted of peripheral blood. The origin of the receptors is a woman between 65 and 79 years old with acute or convalescent COVID-19.

The V call is TRBV7-8, the J call TRBJ2-3, with D possibly being TRBD2 (6 bases). V lost 11 bases and J lost 0, with 24 bases in between. The V gene's germline CDR1 is SGHVS and CDR2 FQNEAQ. The CDR3 extends over 17 amino acids. This CDR3 reads CACLDLGGATSTDTQYF. CDR3 bases: TGTGCCTGCTTAGACTTAGGCGGGGCAACTAGCACAGATACGCAGTATTTT.

V and J are TRBV3-1 (or the pseudogene TRBV3-2) and TRBJ1-1; no clear D. The CDR3 has 13 residues. In germline, CDR1 is LGHDT, CDR2 YNNKEL (reference sequence). The V end lost 3 bases, the J end lost 11 bases, and 16 bases lay between the germline ends. CDR3 DNA sequence: TGTGCCAGCAGCCAGGGCCCCTCAGGTAGTGCTTTCTTT. Translated, it gives CASSQGPSGSAFF.

This chain uses TRBV3-1 (or the pseudogene TRBV3-2) with TRBJ2-3; 9 bases map to TRBD1. CDR3 size: 15 residues. Germline CDR1 is LGHDT and CDR2 is YNNKEL (reference sequence). J gave up 2 bases and V 4 bases, and 4 bases lay outside the gene matches. CDR3 in DNA: TGTGCCAGCAGCCCCCGGGACAGGGCCACAGATACGCAGTATTTT. Translating gives CASSPRDRATDTQYF.

V and J are TRBV23-1 and TRBJ2-2; tentative D call: TRBD1 (5 bases). TRBV23-1 falls under the ORF class, with uncertain function. Trimming took off 1 base at V and 3 bases at J, with 15 bases between the two ends. The CDR3 consists of 17 residues. CDR3 loop: CASSQLKGLLDTGELFF. CDR3 nucleotides: TGCGCCAGCAGTCAATTAAAGGGGTTGTTGGACACCGGGGAGCTGTTTTTT.

CDR3 loop: CASSVQETQYF. The CDR3 bases are TGCGCCAGCTCCGTACAGGAGACCCAGTACTTC. The chain couples TRBV10-1 to TRBJ2-5; no firm D call. Per germline, CDR1 WNHNN and CDR2 SYGVQD (reference sequence). The V end lost 8 bases, the J end lost 5 bases, and 9 bases lay between the germline ends. The CDR3 covers 11 residues.

V and J are TRBV30 and TRBJ1-5; possibly TRBD1 for D (6 bases). The CDR3 totals 14 residues. V lost 0 bases and J 4 bases, leaving 10 bases between the germline ends. Germline V CDR1 and CDR2: GTSNPN, SVGIG (reference sequence). Here the CDR3 reads CAWSVLQGNQPQHF. The DNA of the CDR3 is TGTGCCTGGAGTGTATTACAGGGAAATCAGCCCCAGCATTTT.

This clone has a single count. The chain employs TRBV7-9 and TRBJ2-2, with TRBD1 matching 11 bases. The CDR3 has 16 residues. Germline V CDR1 and CDR2: SEHNR, FQNEAQ (reference sequence). The V gene end was trimmed by 5 bases and the J gene end by 4 bases; junction bases not matched to a gene: 6. CDR3 amino acids: CASSGQGATGTGELFF. The CDR3 DNA sequence: TGTGCCAGCAGCGGACAGGGGGCGACGGGCACCGGGGAGCTGTTTTTT.

Only one count was recorded for this clone. The rearrangement joins TRBV9 to TRBJ2-1; TRBD1 agrees at 7 bases. This CDR3 has 15 amino acids. Trimming cost V 6 bases and J 2 bases; bases outside gene matches: 8. Germline V CDR1 and CDR2: SGDLS, YYNGEE. In DNA form, the CDR3 reads TGTGCCAGCACCCTGACAGGGTTCCCCTACAATGAGCAGTTCTTC. Translated: CASTLTGFPYNEQFF.

The genes are TRBV2 and TRBJ1-1; 11 bases agree with TRBD1. The CDR3 sequence is 16 residues long. V lost 6 bases, J lost 3 bases, and 9 bases stayed unmatched. Germline assignment: CDR1 SNHLY and CDR2 FYNNEI. The DNA for the CDR3 is TGTGCCAGCAGGGTGGACAGGGGGCGTCTGTACACTGAAGCTTTCTTT. Amino acid sequence: CASRVDRGRLYTEAFF.